The rows below give T cell receptor beta chains drawn from one sample of a study of T cell responses to AZD1222 COVID-19 vaccine. The repertoire was sequenced with immunoSEQ multiplex PCR; TCRdb's copy has only in-frame clones and lacks some. The sample yields roughly 150,000 clones, less than 95% seen once. Sequences were derived from peripheral blood, sampled on day 0 of AZD1222 vaccination. Source of these receptors: an adult in good health. Both conserved end residues are part of each CDR3. The order of the fields is CDR3 protein, CDR3 DNA, clone size, D gene, V gene, J gene. D genes are given only for firm matches. Rows give clone size only sometimes, using once, few, many, or a class for an expanded clone.

cdr3_aa: CASSLRIGSNQPQHF
cdr3_nt: TGTGCCAGCAGTTTACGTATTGGGAGCAATCAGCCCCAGCATTTT
clone_size: once
d_call: .
v_call: TRBV27
j_call: TRBJ1-5

cdr3_aa: CASSSGGTYNEQFF
cdr3_nt: TGTGCCAGCAGTTCAGGTGGGACCTACAATGAGCAGTTCTTC
clone_size: .
d_call: .
v_call: TRBV27
j_call: TRBJ2-1

cdr3_aa: CASNTQGEYGYTF
cdr3_nt: TGCGCCAGCAATACCCAAGGGGAATATGGCTACACCTTC
clone_size: .
d_call: .
v_call: TRBV4-3
j_call: TRBJ1-2

cdr3_aa: CASSYSTTDTQYF
cdr3_nt: TGTGCCAGCAGTTACTCGACCACAGATACGCAGTATTTT
clone_size: .
d_call: .
v_call: TRBV6-5
j_call: TRBJ2-3

cdr3_aa: CASKKVGGTDTQYF
cdr3_nt: TGTGCCAGCAAAAAAGTGGGAGGCACAGATACGCAGTATTTT
clone_size: .
d_call: .
v_call: TRBV6-5
j_call: TRBJ2-3

cdr3_aa: CASARGPDYGYTF
cdr3_nt: TGTGCCAGCGCCCGGGGGCCGGACTATGGCTACACCTTC
clone_size: .
d_call: .
v_call: TRBV18
j_call: TRBJ1-2

cdr3_aa: CASSIVAEYSNQPQHF
cdr3_nt: TGTGCCAGTAGTATAGTGGCGGAATATAGCAATCAGCCCCAGCATTTT
clone_size: once
d_call: .
v_call: TRBV19
j_call: TRBJ1-5

cdr3_aa: CASSYTTASNEKLFF
cdr3_nt: TGTGCCAGCAGTTACACCACCGCCTCTAATGAAAAACTGTTTTTT
clone_size: .
d_call: .
v_call: TRBV6-5
j_call: TRBJ1-4

cdr3_aa: CASSGTVYEQYF
cdr3_nt: TGTGCCAGCAGCGGGACCGTTTACGAGCAGTACTTC
clone_size: medium-sized
d_call: .
v_call: TRBV6-2/TRBV6-3
j_call: TRBJ2-7

cdr3_aa: CASGTAGYEQYF
cdr3_nt: TGTGCCAGCGGGACAGCGGGCTACGAGCAGTACTTC
clone_size: .
d_call: .
v_call: TRBV6-5
j_call: TRBJ2-7

cdr3_aa: CASSYGVAGGGETQYF
cdr3_nt: TGTGCCAGCAGTTACGGGGTAGCGGGAGGTGGGGAGACCCAGTACTTC
clone_size: .
d_call: TRBD2
v_call: TRBV6-2/TRBV6-3
j_call: TRBJ2-5

cdr3_aa: CASSHADRVGETQYF
cdr3_nt: TGCGCCAGCAGCCACGCGGACAGGGTTGGTGAGACCCAGTACTTC
clone_size: .
d_call: TRBD1
v_call: TRBV4-1
j_call: TRBJ2-5

cdr3_aa: CASSGHYEQYF
cdr3_nt: TGTGCCAGCAGTGGGCATTACGAGCAGTACTTC
clone_size: few
d_call: .
v_call: TRBV25-1
j_call: TRBJ2-7

cdr3_aa: CASRFTAGELFF
cdr3_nt: TGTGCCAGTCGATTTACCGCCGGGGAGCTGTTTTTT
clone_size: .
d_call: .
v_call: TRBV28
j_call: TRBJ2-2